This TCR beta chain is from a study of beta chain features in type 1 diabetes. Study findings and constraints: More deletions and fewer insertions at VDJ junctions were found in patients with type 1 diabetes. PCR could preferentially amplify shorter templates, alike in patients and controls.

As for this clone: No antigen is known for it.

As every portion of the isolated RNA was reverse transcribed, the sequencing read expressed TCRB transcripts. Generated by immunoSEQ multiplex PCR, the TCRdb table keeps only in-frame clones and is missing some. The sample records 300,000 to 350,000 clones, 15% to 20% being singletons. CDR3 length equals 14 residues. Germline-derived CDR1 and CDR2 are SGDLS and YYNGEE. V shed 4 bases and J 4 bases; nucleotides not matched to a gene: 3. This receptor was obtained from a woman aged 18-30 years in good health. This rearrangement joins TRBV9 to TRBJ1-4; 8 positions agree with TRBD1. The specimen was naive CD4+ T cells from blood. The CDR3 spells CASSFTGGNEKLFF. The CDR3 DNA is TGTGCCAGCAGCTTTACAGGGGGTAATGAAAAACTGTTTTTT.